The 30 T cell receptor beta chains below were found in one sample sequenced in a study of molecular identifiers for immune sequencing clone quantification. TCRdb re-analysed the PCR reads in MiXCR, keeping a single row per CDR3 protein. The sample yields more than 450,000 distinct CDR3 sequences, 25% seen once. Material for sequencing was naive CD8+ T cells from blood, with Jurkat cell RNA spiked in. Subset: FACS-sorted CD8+CD4-CCR7+CD45RA+ naive T cells. All receptors come from a human donor in good health. Some libraries in this study had Jurkat cell RNA spiked in.

CDR3 residues: CASSLLGQDTGELFF. DNA of the CDR3: TGTGCCAGCAGCTTACTGGGACAGGACACCGGGGAGCTGTTTTTT. The chain combines TRBV7-9 with TRBJ2-2; 8 bases match TRBD1. J gave up 3 bases and V 2 bases, and 2 bases lay outside the gene matches. Germline V CDR1 and CDR2: SEHNR, FQNEAQ (reference sequence). This CDR3 is 15 amino acids long.

Many counts were recorded for this clonotype. The chain uses TRBV15 and TRBJ2-1; D unresolved. The CDR3 consists of 12 residues. V shed 4 bases and J shed 6 bases, with 7 bases lying between them. Germline V gives CDR1 LNHNV, CDR2 YYDKDF (reference sequence). In DNA form, the CDR3 reads TGTGCCACCAGCACAGTTGTCAATGAGCAGTTCTTC. Amino acids: CATSTVVNEQFF.

This clonotype has a count of ten or more. The chain links TRBV18 to TRBJ1-2; D not certain. V was trimmed by 3 bases and J by 5 bases, leaving 7 bases between them. The germline V gene has CDR1 KGHSH and CDR2 LQKENI. This CDR3 comprises 12 residues. The CDR3 spells CASSPDTYGYTF. The CDR3 DNA reads TGTGCCAGCTCACCTGACACGTATGGCTACACCTTC.

The chain combines TRBV28 with TRBJ2-5; 11 bases line up with TRBD2. V lost 7 bases to trimming and J lost 2 bases; unmatched junction nucleotides: 24. The CDR3 length is 21 residues. Germline CDR1 MDHEN, CDR2 SYDVKM. As DNA, the CDR3 is TGTGCCAGCACTGAAATGTGGGGTCAACTCGGACTAGCGGGTGTACAAGAGACCCAGTACTTC. It is translated as CASTEMWGQLGLAGVQETQYF.

Worth noting for this clonotype: This clone may be a read error of a much larger clone one base away. CDR3: CASRTRSGAPADTQYF. The CDR3 coding sequence is TGCGCCAGCAGGACGAGGTCAGGGGCCCCCGCAGATACGCAGTATTTT. This rearrangement joins TRBV4-1 to TRBJ2-3; tentative D call: TRBD1 (6 bases). Trimming stripped 6 bases from V and 4 bases from J, with 20 bases between. CDR3 length equals 16 residues. CDR1 MGHRA and CDR2 YSYEKL come from the germline V gene.

With regard to this clonotype: This could be a read error, since a much larger clone is one nucleotide away. The chain carries TRBV2 and TRBJ1-4, with D hard to call. CDR3 length: 14 residues. Germline lookup yields CDR1 SNHLY and CDR2 FYNNEI. V was clipped by 4 bases and J by 3 bases, with 9 bases between them. CDR3 sequence (DNA): TGTGCCAGCAGTGCGCCGCGGGCTAATGAAAAACTGTTTTTT. This codes for CASSAPRANEKLFF.

As concerns this clonotype: One junction end does not reproduce the germline sequence, and a read error may be involved. The chain links TRBV15 to TRBJ2-1; D is possibly TRBD2 (5 bases). The V gene's germline CDR1 is LNHNV and CDR2 YYDKDF (reference sequence). This CDR3 has 15 residues. The CDR3 spells CATSRRGSSYNEQLF. As DNA, the CDR3 is TGTGCCACCAGCCGTCGAGGGAGCTCCTACAATGAGCAGCTCTTC.

This clonotype was seen many times. The chain joins TRBV7-8 to TRBJ1-1; D not certain. Germline CDR1 reads SGHVS; CDR2 reads FQNEAQ. V lost 1 base and J 1 base, leaving 16 bases between the germline ends. The CDR3 is made up of 17 amino acids. CDR3: CASSLDSGVGKNTEAFF. The CDR3 coding sequence is TGTGCCAGCAGCTTAGATTCTGGGGTAGGGAAGAACACTGAAGCTTTCTTT. Complete variable domain (other parts from reference TRBV7-8 and TRBJ1-1): GAGVSQSPRYKVAKRGQDVALRCDPISGHVSLFWYQQALGQGPEFLTYFQNEAQLDKSGLPSDRFFAERPEGSVSTLKIQRTQQEDSAVYLCASSLDSGVGKNTEAFFGQGTRLTVV.

A note on this clonotype: With a much larger clone just one base away, this may be a read error. Likely a read error: the CDR3 ends without its conserved phenylalanine or tryptophan. The chain combines TRBV6-2 or TRBV6-3 with TRBJ2-3, with 8 bases aligning to TRBD1. This CDR3 is built from 17 residues. Germline V gene lookup returns CDR1 MNHEY and CDR2 SVGEGT. J was trimmed by 2 bases and V by 0 bases; bases with no gene match: 7. DNA of the CDR3: TGTGCCAGCAGTTACTCGGCTGACAGGGGCCCCACAGATACGCAGTATCTT. Translation gives CASSYSADRGPTDTQYL.

This clonotype was counted at least ten times. The chain uses TRBV7-9 and TRBJ2-2; TRBD1 might be the D (5 bases). The ends were cut back, 5 bases at V and 5 bases at J, with 15 bases in the middle. This CDR3 is 15 amino acids long. Germline V gene data show CDR1 as SEHNR and CDR2 as FQNEAQ (reference sequence). CDR3 in amino acids: CASSNTQDGTGELFF. As DNA, the CDR3 is TGTGCCAGCAGCAACACACAGGATGGGACCGGGGAGCTGTTTTTT.

This clonotype turned up a few times. The V call is TRBV6-5, the J call TRBJ1-2; 9 bases align to TRBD1. Germline-derived CDR1 and CDR2 are MNHEY and SVGAGI. The CDR3 is made up of 15 amino acids. The trim removed 4 bases at V and 6 bases at J, leaving 9 bases unmatched. CDR3 coding DNA: TGTGCCAGCAGTTCCCCAAGGACAGGGGAAGATGGCTACACCTTC. Translating it yields CASSSPRTGEDGYTF.

This clonotype appeared a few times. This chain joins TRBV27 and TRBJ2-6; 8 bases fit TRBD1. With 5 bases clipped from V and 0 bases from J, the junction kept 9 bases outside the gene matches. CDR3 length: 18 amino acids. Germline values: CDR1 MNHEY, CDR2 SMNVEV (reference sequence). This chain's CDR3 is CASSIVTGVRSGANVLTF. For the CDR3, the DNA is TGTGCCAGCAGTATAGTGACAGGGGTTCGCTCTGGGGCCAACGTCCTGACTTTC.

This clonotype was counted a few times. The chain couples TRBV20-1 to TRBJ2-1, with 10 bases aligning to TRBD2. J gave up 5 bases and V 2 bases, and 6 bases lay outside the gene matches. This CDR3 comprises 15 residues. The germline V gene encodes CDR1 DFQATT and CDR2 SNEGSKA (reference sequence). CDR3 amino acids: CSARPLAGDHNEQFF. In DNA, the CDR3 is TGCAGTGCTAGACCGCTAGCGGGAGACCACAATGAGCAGTTCTTC.

This clonotype has ten or more counts. J is TRBJ2-1 and V is TRBV5-8; the D gene is possibly TRBD2 (6 bases). CDR3 length: 15 residues. CDR1 and CDR2 from the germline V gene are SGHTS and YDEGEE. V was cut by 4 bases and J by 3 bases, with 14 bases left in between. The DNA for the CDR3 is TGTGCCAGCAGCCCAGGCCTAGCGTTCTACAATGAGCAGTTCTTC. Its translation: CASSPGLAFYNEQFF.

The J gene is TRBJ2-7, the V gene TRBV27; D call uncertain. The germline gives CDR1 MNHEY, CDR2 SMNVEV (reference sequence). V was shortened by 4 bases and J by 4 bases, with 20 bases between the two germline ends. This CDR3 is built from 16 residues. CDR3 in DNA: TGTGCCAGCAGTTGGTCCGACCCTTCTCAATTTTACGAGCAGTACTTC. Protein sequence: CASSWSDPSQFYEQYF.

There are many counts of this clonotype. The chain recombines TRBV7-9 with TRBJ2-3; the D is unclear. V lost 4 bases, J lost 6 bases, and 8 bases lay in between. Per the germline V gene, CDR1 is SEHNR and CDR2 is FQNEAQ (reference sequence). The CDR3 is 12 amino acids. CDR3 protein: CASSSLVDTQYF. CDR3 nucleotides: TGTGCCAGCAGCTCTCTAGTGGATACGCAGTATTTT.

In its sample, this clonotype was seen many times. This chain uses TRBV6-5 with TRBJ2-7; 8 bases map to TRBD2. The CDR3 length is 13 residues. The ends lost 8 bases at V and 4 bases at J; junction bases unmatched: 7. Germline CDR1 and CDR2: MNHEY and SVGAGI. The CDR3 nucleotides are TGTGCCAGCGGCGCGGGAGGTTTATACGAGCAGTACTTC. Encoded protein: CASGAGGLYEQYF.

Of note for this clonotype: A much larger clone differs by one base, so this may be a read error. V and J are TRBV28 and TRBJ2-1, with D perhaps TRBD2 (5 bases). The CDR3 contains 15 residues. Germline assignment: CDR1 MDHEN and CDR2 SYDVKM. The DNA of the CDR3 is TGTGCCAGCAGCCGTGGACTGAGCTCCTACAATGAGCGGTTCTTC. Its protein product is CASSRGLSSYNERFF.

As regards this clonotype: One base away lies a much larger clone, so this may be a sequencing read error. The chain combines TRBV19 with TRBJ2-6; maybe TRBD1 (5 bases). Germline CDR1 reads LNHDA; CDR2 reads SQIVND (reference sequence). The CDR3 is made up of 20 amino acids. CDR3 coding DNA: TGTGCCAGTAGTATAGTGCCCCCAGGGATTTACGGCTCTGGGGCCAACGTCCTGGCTTTC. Residues: CASSIVPPGIYGSGANVLAF.

This clonotype showed up many times. J is TRBJ1-1 and V is TRBV6-6; TRBD1 might be the D (5 bases). V lost 0 bases, J lost 0 bases, and 14 bases lay in between. The CDR3 has 17 residues. Per the germline V gene, CDR1 is MNHNY and CDR2 is SVGAGI (reference sequence). CDR3 sequence reads: CASSYSHGDSLNTEAFF. The CDR3 region has the DNA TGTGCCAGCAGTTACTCACACGGTGACAGTTTGAACACTGAAGCTTTCTTT.

This clonotype was observed a handful of times. The chain employs TRBV28 and TRBJ1-4; perhaps TRBD1 as D (5 bases). The ends were cut back, 4 bases at V and 0 bases at J, with 12 bases in the middle. The CDR3 loop spans 16 amino acids. The V gene's germline CDR1 is MDHEN and CDR2 SYDVKM. The CDR3 region is CASSSRTSATNEKLFF. In nucleotides, the CDR3 is TGTGCCAGCAGTTCGAGGACATCTGCAACTAATGAAAAACTGTTTTTT.

The V call is TRBV3-1, the J call TRBJ1-6, with D perhaps matching TRBD1 (6 bases). Trimming stripped 0 bases from V and 8 bases from J, with 11 bases between. CDR3 length: 15 amino acids. Germline-derived CDR1 and CDR2 are LGHDT and YNNKEL (reference sequence). CDR3 DNA: TGTGCCAGCAGCCAAGATCTCGCAGGGGATTCACCCCTCCACTTT. This translates into CASSQDLAGDSPLHF.

In this sample, this clonotype turned up many times. The V call is TRBV6-5, the J call TRBJ2-7; D gene ambiguous. Trimming stripped 2 bases from V and 5 bases from J, with 16 bases between. Per germline, CDR1 MNHEY and CDR2 SVGAGI. CDR3 length equals 15 residues. In nucleotides, the CDR3 is TGTGCCAGCAGTTACCGAAATCTCGCCTACCACGAGCAGTACTTC. It yields the protein CASSYRNLAYHEQYF.

This sequence joins TRBV7-8 and TRBJ2-3; 8 nucleotides line up with TRBD2. Germline loops: CDR1 SGHVS, CDR2 FQNEAQ. V gave up 2 bases and J gave up 2 bases; unmatched junction bases: 3. The CDR3 runs 15 residues. CDR3 sequence reads: CASSLLRGDTDTQYF. In DNA form, the CDR3 reads TGTGCCAGCAGCTTACTGCGGGGGGACACAGATACGCAGTATTTT. The full variable domain, with the rest looked up from reference TRBV7-8 and TRBJ2-3, is GAGVSQSPRYKVAKRGQDVALRCDPISGHVSLFWYQQALGQGPEFLTYFQNEAQLDKSGLPSDRFFAERPEGSVSTLKIQRTQQEDSAVYLCASSLLRGDTDTQYFGPGTRLTVL.

This clonotype has a count of ten or more. This sequence joins TRBV5-8 and TRBJ1-5; TRBD1 matches at 7 bases. V lost 3 bases and J lost 1; bases outside the gene matches: 4. This CDR3 contains 15 residues. Germline CDR1 is SGHTS and CDR2 is YDEGEE. CDR3 bases: TGTGCCAGCAGCTGGGGGGACAGCAGCAATCAGCCCCAGCATTTT. Encoded protein: CASSWGDSSNQPQHF.

The rearrangement links TRBV5-1 to TRBJ2-5; 8 positions match TRBD2. The ends lost 2 bases at V and 5 bases at J; junction bases unmatched: 14. This CDR3 contains 17 residues. Germline CDR1 reads SGHRS; CDR2 reads YFSETQ. In DNA form, the CDR3 reads TGCGCCAGCAGCTTACTAGCGGAGCACGGGGGCCGGGAGACCCAGTACTTC. Protein sequence: CASSLLAEHGGRETQYF.

This chain connects TRBV20-1 to TRBJ2-7, with 13 bases matching TRBD2. Germline V gene sequence: CDR1 DFQATT, CDR2 SNEGSKA (reference sequence). This CDR3 has 16 amino acids. The J segment lost 4 bases and the V segment lost 1 base, leaving 7 bases of the junction unmatched. The CDR3 nucleotides are TGCAGTGCTAGAGGGACTAGCGGGAGTCTGGAGTACGAGCAGTACTTC. Translating it yields CSARGTSGSLEYEQYF.

This clonotype was counted between two and nine times. J is TRBJ1-5 and V is TRBV7-9, with D tentatively TRBD1 (5 bases). The CDR3 contains 14 residues. Looked up from germline, CDR1 is SEHNR and CDR2 is FQNEAQ (reference sequence). V was cut by 3 bases and J by 4 bases, with 10 bases left in between. In nucleotides, the CDR3 is TGTGCCAGCAGCTTCGAAGGGGTGAATCAGCCCCAGCATTTT. It specifies CASSFEGVNQPQHF. The full variable domain, rest sourced from reference TRBV7-9 and TRBJ1-5, is DTGVSQNPRHKITKRGQNVTFRCDPISEHNRLYWYRQTLGQGPEFLTYFQNEAQLEKSRLLSDRFSAERPKGSFSTLEIQRTEQGDSAMYLCASSFEGVNQPQHFGDGTRLSIL.

J is TRBJ2-7 and V is TRBV7-9; no clear D. Germline CDR1 is SEHNR and CDR2 is FQNEAQ (reference sequence). The V and J ends lost 1 base and 2 bases respectively, with 9 bases between them. This CDR3 comprises 14 residues. The CDR3 reads CASSLEGKTYEQYF. CDR3 coding DNA: TGTGCCAGCAGCTTAGAGGGTAAAACCTACGAGCAGTACTTC.

This clonotype was detected many times. The V and J genes are TRBV12-3 or TRBV12-4 and TRBJ1-1; 8 nucleotides match TRBD1. CDR3 length: 16 amino acids. With V trimmed by 5 bases and J by 1 base, 9 bases remained unmatched. The CDR3 nucleotides read TGTGCCAGCAGTAATTCCGCTGGACAGGGGAACACTGAAGCTTTCTTT. Protein: CASSNSAGQGNTEAFF.